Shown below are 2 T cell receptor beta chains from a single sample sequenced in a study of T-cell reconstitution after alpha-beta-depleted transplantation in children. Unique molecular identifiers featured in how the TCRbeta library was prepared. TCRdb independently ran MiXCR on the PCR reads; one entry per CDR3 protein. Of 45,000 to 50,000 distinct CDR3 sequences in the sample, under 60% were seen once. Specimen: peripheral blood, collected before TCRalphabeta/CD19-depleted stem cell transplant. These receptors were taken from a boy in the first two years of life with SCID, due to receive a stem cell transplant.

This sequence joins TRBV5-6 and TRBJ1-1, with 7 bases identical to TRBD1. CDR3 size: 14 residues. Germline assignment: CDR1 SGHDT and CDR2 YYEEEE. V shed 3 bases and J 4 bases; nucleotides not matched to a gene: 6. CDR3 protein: CASSSRQGLTEAFF. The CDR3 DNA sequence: TGTGCCAGCAGCTCCCGACAGGGCCTCACTGAAGCTTTCTTT.

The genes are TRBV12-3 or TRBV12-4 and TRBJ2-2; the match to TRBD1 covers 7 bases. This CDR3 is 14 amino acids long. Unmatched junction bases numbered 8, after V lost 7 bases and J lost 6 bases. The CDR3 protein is CASTEGAVAGELFF. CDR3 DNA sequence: TGTGCCAGCACCGAGGGGGCGGTCGCCGGGGAGCTGTTTTTT.